This entry concerns a single TCR beta chain. What it binds is unknown. The sample belongs to a study of shared clonotypes between healthy human individuals. The CDR3 length is 12 residues. Germline V gives CDR1 LNHDA, CDR2 SQIVND (reference sequence). Deletions cut 5 bases from V and 5 bases from J, with 9 bases between. Sorted-subset replicate PCRs used 200 ng of genomic DNA. This amount corresponded to 30,000 to 35,000 T cell genomes. Sequencing was performed with immunoSEQ multiplex PCR; in TCRdb, only in-frame clones are kept and a portion is missing. The data hold over a million clones, with around 76% observed a single time. Notes on the study in general: It was anticipated that sequencing depth would influence how many clonotypes donors shared.

The specimen was memory CD4+ T cells sorted from blood. The subset was: CD45RA-negative fraction. The clonotype was recovered from a man younger than 35 in good health. The chain uses TRBV19 and TRBJ2-5; weak D call: TRBD2 (5 bases). The CDR3 sequence: CASSARGETQYF. CDR3 DNA: TGTGCCAGTAGTGCCCGAGGGGAGACCCAGTACTTC.